This TCR beta chain was recovered during a study of T cells in women clearing cervical HPV infection. The germline V and J ends were trimmed by 4 bases and 5 bases, with 5 bases remaining between them. From germline, CDR1 is SGHAT and CDR2 FQNNGV. The CDR3 consists of 11 residues. Study results and limitations: A classifier using richness and V gene abundances reached an AUC of 0.7 to 0.9.

Comment on this clone: The antigen is undetermined. With the read ending 3 residues before the CDR3 end, the germline J gene is used to fill in that end.

Here immunoSEQ multiplex PCR was the method, and the copy in TCRdb shows in-frame clones only, minus some. The record lists 30,000 or so clones, of which the ten most abundant hold 6.6%. Sample: blood buffy coat. The clonotype comes from a woman aged 18 to 75 with a cervical HPV16 infection that either progressed to CIN3+ or cleared (not recorded which). The chain employs TRBV11-2 and TRBJ2-5, with D unclear. The CDR3 is CASSSTETQYF. CDR3 bases read: TGTGCCAGCAGCTCTACTGAGACC.